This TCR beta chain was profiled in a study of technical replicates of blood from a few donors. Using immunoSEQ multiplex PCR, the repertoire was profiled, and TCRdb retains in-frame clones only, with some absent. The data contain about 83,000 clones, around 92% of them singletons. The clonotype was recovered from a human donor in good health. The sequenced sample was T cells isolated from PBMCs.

In DNA form, the CDR3 reads TGTGCCAGCAGCAAAGTTACGCTAGCGGGGGGGCCAAGTCGAGCCAATGAGCAGTTCTTC. It codes for CASSKVTLAGGPSRANEQFF. The chain has TRBV21-1 and TRBJ2-1; the table gives TRBD2 as D, unverified against the DNA. TRBV21-1 is listed as a pseudogene. This CDR3 contains 20 residues.